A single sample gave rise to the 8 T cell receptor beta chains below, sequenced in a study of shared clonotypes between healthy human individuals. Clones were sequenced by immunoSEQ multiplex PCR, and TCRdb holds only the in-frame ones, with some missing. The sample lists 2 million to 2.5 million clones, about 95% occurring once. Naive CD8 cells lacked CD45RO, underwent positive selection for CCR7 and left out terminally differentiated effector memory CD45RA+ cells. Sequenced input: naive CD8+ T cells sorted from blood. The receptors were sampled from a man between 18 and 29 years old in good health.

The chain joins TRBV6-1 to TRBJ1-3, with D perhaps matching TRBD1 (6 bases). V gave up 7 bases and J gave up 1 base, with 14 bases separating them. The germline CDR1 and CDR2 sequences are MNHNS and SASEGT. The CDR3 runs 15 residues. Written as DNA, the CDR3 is TGTGCCAGCACCAGACAGGAAGTATCTGGAAACACCATATATTTT. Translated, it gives CASTRQEVSGNTIYF.

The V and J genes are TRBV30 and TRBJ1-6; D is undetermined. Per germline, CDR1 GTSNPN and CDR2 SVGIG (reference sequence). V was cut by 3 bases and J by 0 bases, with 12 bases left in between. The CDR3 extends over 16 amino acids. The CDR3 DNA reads TGTGCCTGGAGCGGTTTGGGGTACTCCTATAATTCACCCCTCCACTTT. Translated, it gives CAWSGLGYSYNSPLHF.

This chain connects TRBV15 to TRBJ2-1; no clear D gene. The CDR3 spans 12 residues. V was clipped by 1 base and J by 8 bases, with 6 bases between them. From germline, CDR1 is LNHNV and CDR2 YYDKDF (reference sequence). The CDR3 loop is CATSRVRDEQFF. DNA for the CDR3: TGTGCCACCAGCAGAGTGAGAGATGAGCAGTTCTTC.

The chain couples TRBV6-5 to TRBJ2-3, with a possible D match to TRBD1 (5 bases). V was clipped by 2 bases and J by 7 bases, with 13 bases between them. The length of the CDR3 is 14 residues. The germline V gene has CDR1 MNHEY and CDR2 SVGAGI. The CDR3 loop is CASSYETAGNTQYF. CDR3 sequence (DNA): TGTGCCAGCAGTTACGAGACAGCAGGAAATACGCAGTATTTT.

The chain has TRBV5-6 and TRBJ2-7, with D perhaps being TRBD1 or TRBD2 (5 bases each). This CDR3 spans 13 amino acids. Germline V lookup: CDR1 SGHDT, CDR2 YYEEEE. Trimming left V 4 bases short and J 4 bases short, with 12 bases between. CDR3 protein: CASSPTAVYEQYF. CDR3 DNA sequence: TGTGCCAGCAGCCCGACAGCGGTGTACGAGCAGTACTTC.

For the CDR3, the DNA is TGTGCCAGCGTCTTCCGTAGCACAGGGGAGAATGGAAACACCATATATTTT. Its translation is CASVFRSTGENGNTIYF. The chain has TRBV27 and TRBJ1-3; 7 bases agree with TRBD1. The J segment lost 3 bases and the V segment lost 8 bases, leaving 16 bases of the junction unmatched. The CDR3 is 17 amino acids. Germline CDR1 MNHEY, CDR2 SMNVEV (reference sequence).

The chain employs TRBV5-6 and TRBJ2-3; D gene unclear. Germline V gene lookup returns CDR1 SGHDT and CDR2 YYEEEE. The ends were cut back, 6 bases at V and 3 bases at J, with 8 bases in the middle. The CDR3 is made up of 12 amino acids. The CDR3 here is CASKEGTDTQYF. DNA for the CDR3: TGTGCCAGCAAGGAAGGGACAGATACGCAGTATTTT.

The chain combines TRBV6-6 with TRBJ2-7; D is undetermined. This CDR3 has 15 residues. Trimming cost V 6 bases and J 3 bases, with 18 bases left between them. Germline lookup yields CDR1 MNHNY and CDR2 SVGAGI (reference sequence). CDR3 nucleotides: TGTGCCAGCAGGCACTCCGAACGTCCAGACTACGAGCAGTACTTC. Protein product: CASRHSERPDYEQYF.